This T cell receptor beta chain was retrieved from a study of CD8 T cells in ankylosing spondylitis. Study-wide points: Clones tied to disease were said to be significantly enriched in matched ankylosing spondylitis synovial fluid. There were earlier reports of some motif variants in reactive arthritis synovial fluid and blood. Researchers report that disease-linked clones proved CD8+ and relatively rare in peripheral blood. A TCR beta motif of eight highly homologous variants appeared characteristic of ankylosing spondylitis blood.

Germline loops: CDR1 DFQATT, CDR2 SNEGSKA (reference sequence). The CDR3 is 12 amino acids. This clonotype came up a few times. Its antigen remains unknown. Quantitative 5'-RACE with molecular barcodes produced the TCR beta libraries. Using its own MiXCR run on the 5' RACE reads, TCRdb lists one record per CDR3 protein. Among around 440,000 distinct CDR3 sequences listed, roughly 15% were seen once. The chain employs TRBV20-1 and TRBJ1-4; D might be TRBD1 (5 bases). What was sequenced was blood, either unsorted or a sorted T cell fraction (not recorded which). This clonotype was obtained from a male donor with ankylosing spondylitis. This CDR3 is CSAKRGTEKLFF. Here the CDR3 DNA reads TGCAGCGCCAAGAGGGGTACAGAAAAACTGTTTTTT.